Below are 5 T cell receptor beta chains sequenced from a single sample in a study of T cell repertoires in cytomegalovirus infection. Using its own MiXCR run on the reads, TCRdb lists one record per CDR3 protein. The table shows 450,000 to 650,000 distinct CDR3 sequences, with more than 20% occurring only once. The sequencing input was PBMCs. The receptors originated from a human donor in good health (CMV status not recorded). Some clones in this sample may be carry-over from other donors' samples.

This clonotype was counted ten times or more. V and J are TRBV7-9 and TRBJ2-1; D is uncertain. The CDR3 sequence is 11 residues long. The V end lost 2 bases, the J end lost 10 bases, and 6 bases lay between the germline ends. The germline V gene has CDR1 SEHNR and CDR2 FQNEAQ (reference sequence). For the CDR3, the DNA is TGTGCCAGCAGCTTACCGACAGAGCAGTTCTTC. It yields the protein CASSLPTEQFF.

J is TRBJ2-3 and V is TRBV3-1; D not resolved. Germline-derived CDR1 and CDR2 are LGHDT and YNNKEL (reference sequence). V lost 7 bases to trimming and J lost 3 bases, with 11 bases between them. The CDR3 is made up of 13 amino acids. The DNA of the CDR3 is TGTGCCAGCAAGGGCGGTAATACAGATACGCAGTATTTT. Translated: CASKGGNTDTQYF.

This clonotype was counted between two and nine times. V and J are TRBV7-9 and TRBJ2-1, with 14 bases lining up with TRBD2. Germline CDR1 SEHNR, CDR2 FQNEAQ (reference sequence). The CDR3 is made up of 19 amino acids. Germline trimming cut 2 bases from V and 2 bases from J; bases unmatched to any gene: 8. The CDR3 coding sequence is TGTGCCAGCAGCTTAAGGACTAGCGGGAGGTTAGGACCCTACAATGAGCAGTTCTTC. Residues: CASSLRTSGRLGPYNEQFF.

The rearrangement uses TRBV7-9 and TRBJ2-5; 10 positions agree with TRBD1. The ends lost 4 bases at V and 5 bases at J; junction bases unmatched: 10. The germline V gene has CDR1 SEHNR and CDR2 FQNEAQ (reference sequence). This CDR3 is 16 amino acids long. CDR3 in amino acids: CASSSRDRGFLETQYF. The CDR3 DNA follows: TGTGCCAGCAGCTCCCGGGACAGGGGATTTCTGGAGACCCAGTACTTC.

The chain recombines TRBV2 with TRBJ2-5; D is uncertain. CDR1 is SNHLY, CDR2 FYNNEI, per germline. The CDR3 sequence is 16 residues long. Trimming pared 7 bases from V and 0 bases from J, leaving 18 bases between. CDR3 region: CASIHRALKNQETQYF. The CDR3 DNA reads TGTGCCAGCATCCATAGGGCCCTGAAAAACCAAGAGACCCAGTACTTC.